These T cell receptor beta chains were read from a single sample in a study of graft-versus-host responses after intestinal transplantation. Which antigens these TCRs recognize remains unknown. Data came from immunoSEQ multiplex PCR; TCRdb stores just in-frame clones and leaves some out. The sample records approximately 89,000 clones, approximately 90% being singletons. The source was unstimulated CD4+ T cells sorted from spleen or lymph node cells, collected before intestinal transplant. The origin of the receptors is a human donor who received an intestinal transplant. The CDR3 runs from the conserved cysteine through the conserved F or W. A D gene is named only where the DNA matches it firmly. Size tells how often a clone was seen (once, few, many) or the class of an expanded clone, and some rows leave it out.

>NA|TRBJ2-1|TRBV5-1|NA
TGCGCCAGCAGCTCCGGGTACTCCTACAATGAGCAGTTCTTC
CASSSGYSYNEQFF
>NA|TRBJ2-7|TRBV4-3|TRBD2
TGCGCCAGCAGTCAGACCCGGACTAGCGGGGATTACGAGCAGTACTTC
CASSQTRTSGDYEQYF
>once|TRBJ2-7|TRBV28|NA
TGTGCCAGCAGTCCACAAGACAGGCTACACTTCTACGAGCAGTACTTC
CASSPQDRLHFYEQYF
>NA|TRBJ1-4|TRBV5-8|TRBD1
TGTGCCAGCAGCCCGGGACAGCCAACTAATGAAAAACTGTTTTTT
CASSPGQPTNEKLFF
>NA|TRBJ2-7|TRBV18|TRBD2
TGTGCCAGCTCACCCGGGACTAGCGGGAGCGGAAACCCCTACGAGCAGTACTTC
CASSPGTSGSGNPYEQYF
>NA|TRBJ2-7|TRBV19|TRBD1
TGTGCCAGTAGTGTTTCAGGGGGCTACGAGCAGTACTTC
CASSVSGGYEQYF
>NA|TRBJ2-1|TRBV29-1|NA
TGCAGCGTTGAGGGCCAAAGGGTCTCCGGGAGCTCCTACAATGAGCAGTTCTTC
CSVEGQRVSGSSYNEQFF
>NA|TRBJ2-3|TRBV29-1|TRBD2
TGCAGCGTTTCACTAGCGGGGGCTAGCACAGATACGCAGTATTTT
CSVSLAGASTDTQYF
>NA|TRBJ2-2|TRBV5-1|NA
TGCGCCAGCAGCATCAGGGTTGACACCGGGGAGCTGTTTTTT
CASSIRVDTGELFF
>NA|TRBJ2-3|TRBV4-1|TRBD2
TGCGCCAGCAGCCCCCTAGCGGGAGTGGTGGGTACGCAGTATTTT
CASSPLAGVVGTQYF
>once|TRBJ2-7|TRBV18|NA
TGTGCCAGCTCACCACCTCTGGCGGGGGCGTACGAGCAGTACTTC
CASSPPLAGAYEQYF
>NA|TRBJ2-3|TRBV4-1|TRBD2
TGCGCCAGCAGCGCGACTAGCGGGGGAGATACGCAGTATTTT
CASSATSGGDTQYF
>NA|TRBJ1-6|TRBV7-9|NA
TGTGCCAGCAGCTTCACGGGTTGGGGCAGTAATCTTAATTCACCCCTCCACTTT
CASSFTGWGSNLNSPLHF
>NA|TRBJ1-1|TRBV7-9|NA
TGTGCCAGCAGCTTGGCAAACAAACAGGGGAACACTGAAGCTTTCTTT
CASSLANKQGNTEAFF
>NA|TRBJ2-2|TRBV2|NA
TGTGCCAGCAGTGAGAGGTGGCAGGGAGGCACCGGGGAGCTGTTTTTT
CASSERWQGGTGELFF
>NA|TRBJ2-3|TRBV5-1|TRBD2
TGCGCCAGCAGCGCGCTGACTAGCGGGGGGGCAGATACGCAGTATTTT
CASSALTSGGADTQYF
>NA|TRBJ2-1|TRBV18|TRBD2
TGTGCCAGCTCACTCGGACTAGCGGACAATGAGCAGTTCTTC
CASSLGLADNEQFF